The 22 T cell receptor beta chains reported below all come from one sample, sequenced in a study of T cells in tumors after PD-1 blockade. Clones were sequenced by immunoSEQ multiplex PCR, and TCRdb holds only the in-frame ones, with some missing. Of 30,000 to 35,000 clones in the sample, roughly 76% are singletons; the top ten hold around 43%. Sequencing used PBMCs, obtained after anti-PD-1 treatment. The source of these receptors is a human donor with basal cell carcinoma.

CDR3 in DNA: TGTGCCAGCAGCCCGCGGGGGGGTCCCTACAATGAGCAGTTCTTC. Translating it yields CASSPRGGPYNEQFF. This chain uses TRBV14 with TRBJ2-1; 9 bases align to TRBD2. The CDR3 totals 15 residues. V shed 4 bases, J shed 2 bases, and the junction held 3 bases outside the gene matches. Germline V gene data show CDR1 as SGHDN and CDR2 as FVKESK.

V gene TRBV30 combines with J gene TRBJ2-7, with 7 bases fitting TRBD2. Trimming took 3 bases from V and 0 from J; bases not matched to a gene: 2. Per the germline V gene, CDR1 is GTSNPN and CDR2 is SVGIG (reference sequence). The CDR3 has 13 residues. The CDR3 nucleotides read TGTGCCTGGAGGGGGGGGAGCTCCTACGAGCAGTACTTC. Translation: CAWRGGSSYEQYF. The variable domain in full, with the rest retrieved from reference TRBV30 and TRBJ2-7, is SQTIHQWPATLVQPVGSPLSLECTVEGTSNPNLYWYRQAAGRGLQLLFYSVGIGQISSEVPQNLSASRPQDRQFILSSKKLLLSDSGFYLCAWRGGSSYEQYFGPGTRLTVT.

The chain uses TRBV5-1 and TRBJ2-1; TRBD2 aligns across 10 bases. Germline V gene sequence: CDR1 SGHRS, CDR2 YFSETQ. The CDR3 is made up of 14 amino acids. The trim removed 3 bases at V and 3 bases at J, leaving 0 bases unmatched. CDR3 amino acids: CASSSSGSYNEQFF. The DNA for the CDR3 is TGCGCCAGCAGCTCTAGCGGGAGCTACAATGAGCAGTTCTTC.

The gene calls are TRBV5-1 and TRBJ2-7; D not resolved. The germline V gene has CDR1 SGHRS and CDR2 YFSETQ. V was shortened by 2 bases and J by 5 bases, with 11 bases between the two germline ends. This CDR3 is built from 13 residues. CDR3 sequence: CASSLKDVDEQYF. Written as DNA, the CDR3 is TGCGCCAGCAGCTTAAAGGATGTGGACGAGCAGTACTTC.

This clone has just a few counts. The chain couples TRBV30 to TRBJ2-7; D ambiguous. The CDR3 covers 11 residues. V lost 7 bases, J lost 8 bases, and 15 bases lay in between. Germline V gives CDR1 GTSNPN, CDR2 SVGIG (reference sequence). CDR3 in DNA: TGTGCCTTGGAGCCATTCAACCAGCAGTACTTC. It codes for CALEPFNQQYF.

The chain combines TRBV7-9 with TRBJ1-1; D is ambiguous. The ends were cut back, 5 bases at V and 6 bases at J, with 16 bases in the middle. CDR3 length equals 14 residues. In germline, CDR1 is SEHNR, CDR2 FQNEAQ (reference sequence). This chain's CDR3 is CASSLSGEPSEAFF. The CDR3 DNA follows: TGTGCCAGCAGCCTATCCGGAGAGCCGTCTGAAGCTTTCTTT.

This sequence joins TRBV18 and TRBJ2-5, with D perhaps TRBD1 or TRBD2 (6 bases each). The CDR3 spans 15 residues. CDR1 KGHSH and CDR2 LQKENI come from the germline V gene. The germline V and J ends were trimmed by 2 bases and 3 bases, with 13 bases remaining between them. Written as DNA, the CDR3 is TGTGCCAGCTCACCAAACCGGGGGCGGAAAGAGACCCAGTACTTC. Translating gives CASSPNRGRKETQYF.

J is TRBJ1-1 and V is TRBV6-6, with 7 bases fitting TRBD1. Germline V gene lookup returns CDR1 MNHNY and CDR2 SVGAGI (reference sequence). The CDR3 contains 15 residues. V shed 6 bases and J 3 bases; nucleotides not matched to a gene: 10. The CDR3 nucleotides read TGTGCCAGCAGCCGCAGGGGGGGATGGGACACTGAAGCTTTCTTT. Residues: CASSRRGGWDTEAFF.

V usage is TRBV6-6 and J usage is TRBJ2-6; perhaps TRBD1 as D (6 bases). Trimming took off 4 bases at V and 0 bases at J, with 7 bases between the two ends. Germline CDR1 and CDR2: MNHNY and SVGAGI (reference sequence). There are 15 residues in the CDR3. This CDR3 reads CASSSDSSGANVLTF. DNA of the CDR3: TGTGCCAGCAGTTCGGACAGCTCTGGGGCCAACGTCCTGACTTTC.

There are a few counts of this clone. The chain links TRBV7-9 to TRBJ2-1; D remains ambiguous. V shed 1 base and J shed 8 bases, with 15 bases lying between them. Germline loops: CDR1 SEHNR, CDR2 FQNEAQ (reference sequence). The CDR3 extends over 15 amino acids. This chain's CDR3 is CASSLGRRSWYEQFF. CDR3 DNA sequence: TGTGCCAGCAGCTTAGGCCGTAGATCGTGGTATGAGCAGTTCTTC.

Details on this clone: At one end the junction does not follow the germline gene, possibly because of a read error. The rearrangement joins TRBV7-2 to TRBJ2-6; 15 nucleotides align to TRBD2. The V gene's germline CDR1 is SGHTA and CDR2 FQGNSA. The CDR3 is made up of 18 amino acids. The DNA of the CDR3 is TGCGCCAGCAGCTCCGGACTAGCGGGGGGGGCCGGGGCCAACGTCCTGACTTTC. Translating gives CASSSGLAGGAGANVLTF.

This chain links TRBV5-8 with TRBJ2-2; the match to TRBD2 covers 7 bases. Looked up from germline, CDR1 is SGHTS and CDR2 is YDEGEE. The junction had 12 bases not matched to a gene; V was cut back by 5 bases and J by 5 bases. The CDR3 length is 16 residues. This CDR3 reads CASRLAVSGFTGELFF. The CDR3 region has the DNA TGTGCCAGCAGACTGGCGGTTAGCGGGTTTACCGGGGAGCTGTTTTTT.

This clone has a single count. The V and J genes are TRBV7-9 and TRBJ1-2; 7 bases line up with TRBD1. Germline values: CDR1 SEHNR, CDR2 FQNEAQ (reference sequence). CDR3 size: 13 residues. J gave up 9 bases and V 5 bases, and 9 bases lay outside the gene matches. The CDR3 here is CASSHLTGKSYTF. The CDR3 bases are TGTGCCAGCAGCCACCTGACAGGGAAGAGCTACACCTTC.

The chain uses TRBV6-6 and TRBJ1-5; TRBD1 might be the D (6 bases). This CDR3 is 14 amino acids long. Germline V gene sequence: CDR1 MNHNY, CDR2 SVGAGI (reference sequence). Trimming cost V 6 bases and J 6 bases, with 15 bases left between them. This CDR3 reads CASRDAGEGQPQHF. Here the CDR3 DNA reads TGTGCCAGCAGGGACGCAGGGGAAGGTCAGCCCCAGCATTTT.

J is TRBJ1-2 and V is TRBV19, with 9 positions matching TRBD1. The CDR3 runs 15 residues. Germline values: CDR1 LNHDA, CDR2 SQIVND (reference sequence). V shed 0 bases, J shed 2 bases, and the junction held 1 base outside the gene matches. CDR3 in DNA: TGTGCCAGTAGTATAGAGGGGACAGGGAACTATGGCTACACCTTC. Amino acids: CASSIEGTGNYGYTF.

CDR3 protein: CAWSQNRGYGYTF. DNA of the CDR3: TGTGCCTGGAGTCAAAACAGGGGATATGGCTACACCTTC. The rearrangement links TRBV30 to TRBJ1-2, with 7 bases lining up with TRBD1. In germline, CDR1 is GTSNPN, CDR2 SVGIG (reference sequence). V dropped 2 bases and J dropped 5; count of bases not matched to a gene: 5. This CDR3 has 13 amino acids.

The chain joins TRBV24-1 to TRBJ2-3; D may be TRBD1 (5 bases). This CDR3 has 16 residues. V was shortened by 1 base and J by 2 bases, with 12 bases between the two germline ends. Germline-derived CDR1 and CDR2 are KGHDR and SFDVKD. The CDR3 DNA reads TGTGCCACCAGTGATTTAGGGGAAGGGGCCACAGATACGCAGTATTTT. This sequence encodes CATSDLGEGATDTQYF.

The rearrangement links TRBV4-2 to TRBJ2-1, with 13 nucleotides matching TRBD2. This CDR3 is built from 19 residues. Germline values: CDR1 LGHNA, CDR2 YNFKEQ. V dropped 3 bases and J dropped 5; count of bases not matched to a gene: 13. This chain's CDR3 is CASSHALAGGPSGDNEQFF. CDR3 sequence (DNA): TGTGCCAGCAGCCATGCACTAGCGGGAGGGCCCTCCGGCGACAATGAGCAGTTCTTC.

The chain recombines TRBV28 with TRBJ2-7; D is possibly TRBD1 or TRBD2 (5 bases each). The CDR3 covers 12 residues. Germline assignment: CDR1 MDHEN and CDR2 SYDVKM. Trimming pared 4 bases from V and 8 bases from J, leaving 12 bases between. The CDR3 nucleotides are TGTGCCAGCAGTTCGCCTCCGGGACAGCAGTACTTC. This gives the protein CASSSPPGQQYF.

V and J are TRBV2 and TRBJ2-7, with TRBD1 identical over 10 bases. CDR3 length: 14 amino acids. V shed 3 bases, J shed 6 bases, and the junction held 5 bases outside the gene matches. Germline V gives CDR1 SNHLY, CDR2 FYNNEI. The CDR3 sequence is CASSDYGTGVEQYF. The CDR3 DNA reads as TGTGCCAGCAGTGACTACGGGACAGGGGTCGAGCAGTACTTC.

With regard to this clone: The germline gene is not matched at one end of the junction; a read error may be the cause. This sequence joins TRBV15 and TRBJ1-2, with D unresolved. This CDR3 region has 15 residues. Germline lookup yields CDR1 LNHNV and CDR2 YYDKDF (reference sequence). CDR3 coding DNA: TGTGCCACCAGCAGAGACCCACTTGATCGGAGAAACAGAGCCTTC. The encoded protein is CATSRDPLDRRNRAF.

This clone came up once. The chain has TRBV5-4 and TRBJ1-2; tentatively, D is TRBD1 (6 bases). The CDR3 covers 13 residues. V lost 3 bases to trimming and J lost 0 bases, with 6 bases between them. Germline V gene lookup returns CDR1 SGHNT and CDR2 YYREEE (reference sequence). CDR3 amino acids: CASSWDTNYGYTF. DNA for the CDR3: TGTGCCAGCAGCTGGGACACTAACTATGGCTACACCTTC.